A selection of T cell receptor beta chains follows, all from one sample in a study of cytomegalovirus exposure and HLA in healthy donors. Some clones are missing from TCRdb's copy, which holds only in-frame ones; the method was immunoSEQ multiplex PCR. The sample includes 300,000 or so clones, 84% seen only once; the top ten take roughly 2%. Input material: PBMCs. These receptors were taken from a middle-aged woman in good health and CMV-seropositive. Both conserved end residues are part of each CDR3. A D gene is named only where the DNA matches it firmly. For some rows the clone size is stated as once, few or many, or as a class when expanded; others skip it.

few,TRBD2,TRBJ2-3,TRBV9,CASSTSGRAERTDTQYF,TGTGCCAGCAGCACTAGCGGGAGGGCCGAAAGGACAGATACGCAGTATTTT
-,-,TRBJ1-3,TRBV6-5,CASSYVRGAGNTIYF,TGTGCCAGCAGTTACGTCCGGGGTGCTGGAAACACCATATATTTT
-,-,TRBJ2-2,TRBV9,CASSPTPANTGELFF,TGTGCCAGCAGCCCAACTCCGGCGAACACCGGGGAGCTGTTTTTT
-,TRBD1,TRBJ2-7,TRBV5-6,CASSAELGQGWEQYF,TGTGCCAGCAGCGCCGAGCTGGGACAGGGGTGGGAGCAGTACTTC
-,-,TRBJ1-6,TRBV30,CAWSLTGRHNSPLHF,TGTGCCTGGAGTCTGACCGGGAGGCATAATTCACCCCTCCACTTT
-,TRBD2,TRBJ2-1,TRBV5-6,CASSFYRAGGPYNEQFF,TGTGCCAGCAGCTTCTACCGAGCGGGAGGTCCCTACAATGAGCAGTTCTTC
-,-,TRBJ2-1,TRBV21-1,CASSPIGRTNEQFF,TGTGCCAGCAGTCCCATTGGGAGAACCAATGAGCAGTTCTTC
-,-,TRBJ2-5,TRBV28,CASSLSSGGQETQYF,TGTGCCAGCAGTTTATCATCCGGCGGACAAGAGACCCAGTACTTC
-,-,TRBJ1-5,TRBV19,CASSASGDGQPQHF,TGTGCCAGTAGTGCGTCAGGGGATGGTCAGCCCCAGCATTTT
few,TRBD2,TRBJ2-1,TRBV4-3,CASSQVVLAAHNEQFF,TGCGCCAGCAGCCAAGTAGTACTAGCGGCTCACAATGAGCAGTTCTTC
-,TRBD2,TRBJ2-3,TRBV27,CASSPSFVGLAVSGTDTQYF,TGTGCCAGCAGTCCCTCTTTTGTGGGACTAGCGGTCTCTGGCACAGATACGCAGTATTTT